The 30 T cell receptor beta chains listed next were all sequenced from one sample in a study of CXCR3-negative and CXCR3-positive naive CD8 T cells. Study-wide results and limits: CXCR3-positive naive cells carried more hydrophobic TRB CDR3s than CXCR3-negative naive cells did.

The libraries of TRB cDNA were constructed through 5' RACE using UMI labels. TCRdb re-called the 5' RACE reads and gives one entry per CDR3 protein, without DNA. This sample contains 85,000 to 130,000 distinct CDR3 sequences. No antigen is known for these receptors. Input material: naive CXCR3+ CD8+ T cells from blood. Specified subset: CD45RO-CCR7+CD27+CD95- naive CD8+ T cells expressing CXCR3 (TNR3+). These TCRs come from a human donor in good health. Some clones in this sample may be carry-over from other donors' samples.

The rearrangement uses TRBV15 and TRBJ1-4. CDR1 is LNHNV, CDR2 YYDKDF, per germline (reference sequence). The CDR3 contains 15 residues. The CDR3 spells CATSTDRDYSEKLFF.

The V call is TRBV7-2, the J call TRBJ1-1. Germline assignment: CDR1 SGHTA and CDR2 FQGNSA. This CDR3 is built from 12 residues. This chain's CDR3 is CASSPAVAEAFF.

The chain carries TRBV6-5 and TRBJ2-1; TCRdb outputs TRBD2, but without DNA this stays unchecked. CDR1 MNHEY and CDR2 SVGAGI come from the germline V gene. The CDR3 contains 16 residues. The chain's CDR3 is CASSTLPAGVGNEQFF.

The chain is built from TRBV29-1 and TRBJ2-1; TCRdb outputs TRBD1, but without DNA this stays unchecked. This CDR3 spans 12 amino acids. The V gene's germline CDR1 is SQVTM and CDR2 ANQGSEA. CDR3 in amino acids: CSGQGLSNEQFF.

The rearrangement uses TRBV29-1 and TRBJ2-1. Germline V CDR1 and CDR2: SQVTM, ANQGSEA. The CDR3 contains 15 residues. CDR3 amino acids: CSVGSGRSSYNEQFF.

The chain carries TRBV28 and TRBJ2-3; TCRdb returns TRBD2, unconfirmable since there is no DNA. Germline V gene sequence: CDR1 MDHEN, CDR2 SYDVKM. The length of the CDR3 is 17 residues. CDR3 in amino acids: CASSHSEGTPDTDTQYF.

The gene calls are TRBV7-9 and TRBJ2-7; TCRdb calls TRBD1, which cannot be checked without DNA. The CDR3 covers 14 residues. Germline CDR1 is SEHNR and CDR2 is FQNEAQ (reference sequence). Here the CDR3 reads CASSPGTRSYEQYF. The whole variable domain, remainder taken from reference TRBV7-9 and TRBJ2-7, is DTGVSQNPRHKITKRGQNVTFRCDPISEHNRLYWYRQTLGQGPEFLTYFQNEAQLEKSRLLSDRFSAERPKGSFSTLEIQRTEQGDSAMYLCASSPGTRSYEQYFGPGTRLTVT.

The chain links TRBV28 to TRBJ1-4; TCRdb returns TRBD1, unconfirmable since there is no DNA. Looked up from germline, CDR1 is MDHEN and CDR2 is SYDVKM. This CDR3 region has 14 residues. CDR3 sequence reads: CASNRDLQLEKLFF.

The V gene is TRBV20-1, the J gene TRBJ2-1; TCRdb names TRBD1, which stays unverified in the absence of DNA. Per germline, CDR1 DFQATT and CDR2 SNEGSKA (reference sequence). The CDR3 has 16 amino acids. The CDR3 protein is CSATLVGHLIYNEQFF.

This rearrangement joins TRBV7-2 to TRBJ2-1. The V gene's germline CDR1 is SGHTA and CDR2 FQGNSA. The CDR3 has 12 residues. CDR3 loop: CASRELRDEQFF.

This sequence joins TRBV3-1 and TRBJ2-3; the D call from TCRdb, TRBD2, cannot be confirmed without DNA. The germline V gene has CDR1 LGHDT and CDR2 YNNKEL (reference sequence). This CDR3 has 14 residues. The chain's CDR3 is CASSQDSSRDTQYF.

The chain is built from TRBV12-3 or TRBV12-4 and TRBJ2-5. This CDR3 has 13 residues. Here the CDR3 reads CASSFLRQETQYF.

The chain has TRBV13 and TRBJ1-1; TCRdb proposes TRBD1, but this gene call is untestable without DNA. Germline CDR1 reads PRHDT; CDR2 reads FYEKMQ (reference sequence). There are 14 residues in the CDR3. The chain's CDR3 is CASSLVGGGWKAFF. The full variable domain, its missing parts supplied by reference TRBV13 and TRBJ1-1, is AAGVIQSPRHLIKEKRETATLKCYPIPRHDTVYWYQQGPGQDPQFLISFYEKMQSDKGSIPDRFSAQQFSDYHSELNMSSLELGDSALYFCASSLVGGGWKAFFGQGTRLTVV.

V usage is TRBV5-1 and J usage is TRBJ2-3. Germline-derived CDR1 and CDR2 are SGHRS and YFSETQ. The CDR3 is 16 amino acids. The CDR3 sequence: CASSLEDNGSTDTQYF.

The rearrangement links TRBV14 to TRBJ2-1; the D call of TRBD2 rests on TCRdb alone, since no DNA is present to check it. The CDR3 has 17 amino acids. The germline V gene encodes CDR1 SGHDN and CDR2 FVKESK. CDR3 in amino acids: CASSQDARREFNNEQFF.

The CDR3 reads CASSPRGPEWDTQYF. The chain carries TRBV11-1 and TRBJ2-3; with no DNA, the TCRdb D assignment of TRBD1 cannot be verified. CDR1 is SGHAT and CDR2 is FQDESV in the germline V gene (reference sequence). The CDR3 sequence is 15 residues long.

V gene TRBV7-9 combines with J gene TRBJ2-7. Germline V gives CDR1 SEHNR, CDR2 FQNEAQ (reference sequence). This CDR3 is built from 13 residues. The CDR3 is CASSPGGYYEQYF.

The chain's CDR3 is CASSPIGADRGTDTQYF. The chain has TRBV7-2 and TRBJ2-3; TCRdb selects TRBD1, and the lack of DNA leaves this call unchecked. Germline V gene lookup returns CDR1 SGHTA and CDR2 FQGNSA. The CDR3 has 17 amino acids. Supplemented by reference TRBV7-2 and TRBJ2-3, the full variable domain reads GAGVSQSPSNKVTEKGKDVELRCDPISGHTALYWYRQSLGQGLEFLIYFQGNSAPDKSGLPSDRFSAERTGGSVSTLTIQRTQQEDSAVYLCASSPIGADRGTDTQYFGPGTRLTVL.

This chain links TRBV12-3 or TRBV12-4 with TRBJ2-1; with no DNA, the TCRdb D assignment of TRBD2 cannot be verified. This CDR3 is built from 18 residues. The chain's CDR3 is CASSLGQGGGPTYNEQFF.

The V and J genes are TRBV7-9 and TRBJ2-5; the TRBD1 assignment by TCRdb is unverifiable without DNA. The CDR3 covers 16 residues. The germline CDR1 and CDR2 sequences are SEHNR and FQNEAQ (reference sequence). The chain's CDR3 is CASSIPPNDRVGTQYF.

V usage is TRBV28 and J usage is TRBJ2-1; with no DNA, the TCRdb D assignment of TRBD2 cannot be verified. Germline CDR1 and CDR2: MDHEN and SYDVKM. This CDR3 has 14 amino acids. The CDR3 spells CASSLGGRDNEQFF.

The CDR3 loop is CSVLSGANVLTF. V usage is TRBV29-1 and J usage is TRBJ2-6. The CDR3 consists of 12 residues. Germline values: CDR1 SQVTM, CDR2 ANQGSEA.

The V gene is TRBV29-1, the J gene TRBJ2-3; TCRdb proposes TRBD2, but this gene call is untestable without DNA. In germline, CDR1 is SQVTM, CDR2 ANQGSEA. This CDR3 has 14 amino acids. CDR3 residues: CSVDSSGGTDTQYF.

The chain employs TRBV4-3 and TRBJ1-1. The CDR3 runs to 15 residues. CDR1 is LGHNA and CDR2 is YSLEER in the germline V gene. CDR3 sequence reads: CASSHEPGPYTEAFF.

The V gene is TRBV6-1, the J gene TRBJ2-7; absent DNA, TCRdb's TRBD2 call cannot be checked. The CDR3 runs to 15 residues. Germline V gene data show CDR1 as MNHNS and CDR2 as SASEGT. Here the CDR3 reads CASMRERTKEDEQYF.

The chain joins TRBV29-1 to TRBJ2-3. Germline V gene data show CDR1 as SQVTM and CDR2 as ANQGSEA. The CDR3 totals 15 residues. The CDR3 is CSVGGGEISTDTQYF.

The V and J genes are TRBV12-3 or TRBV12-4 and TRBJ2-5. This CDR3 comprises 15 residues. This CDR3 reads CASSFKGFGQETQYF.

The rearrangement links TRBV29-1 to TRBJ1-3; TCRdb calls TRBD1, which cannot be checked without DNA. The CDR3 length is 15 residues. Per the germline V gene, CDR1 is SQVTM and CDR2 is ANQGSEA. CDR3 amino acids: CSANRDIDSGNTIYF.

The chain carries TRBV7-3 and TRBJ2-3; TCRdb returns TRBD2, unconfirmable since there is no DNA. Germline V gene sequence: CDR1 SGHTA, CDR2 FQGTGA. This CDR3 contains 19 residues. The CDR3 here is CASSLWGGLAEAERDTQYF. The whole variable domain, filled in from reference TRBV7-3 and TRBJ2-3, reads GAGVSQTPSNKVTEKGKYVELRCDPISGHTALYWYRQSLGQGPEFLIYFQGTGAADDSGLPNDRFFAVRPEGSVSTLKIQRTERGDSAVYLCASSLWGGLAEAERDTQYFGPGTRLTVL.

The chain combines TRBV29-1 with TRBJ1-1; TCRdb proposes TRBD1, but this gene call is untestable without DNA. CDR3 length equals 11 residues. Per the germline V gene, CDR1 is SQVTM and CDR2 is ANQGSEA. CDR3 residues: CSVGGEAEAFF.